The clone carrying this T cell receptor beta chain was detected only once. Sequencing was performed with immunoSEQ multiplex PCR; in TCRdb, only in-frame clones are kept and a portion is missing. The sample lists 13,000 to 15,000 clones; under 90% were seen once. The data were obtained in a study of blood T cell repertoires in COVID-19. The overall study: The samples span acute and convalescent COVID-19 from the United States, Italy and Spain.

The sequence was obtained from a woman between 55 and 75 years old with acute or convalescent COVID-19. The sample comprised peripheral blood.

CDR3: CASSGLVADTQYF. The CDR3 DNA is TGCGCCAGCAGCGGACTAGTTGCAGATACGCAGTATTTT. The chain recombines TRBV10-1 with TRBJ2-3; 7 bases are a match to TRBD2. V dropped 6 bases and J dropped 4; count of bases not matched to a gene: 4. The CDR3 totals 13 residues. The germline CDR1 and CDR2 sequences are WNHNN and SYGVQD (reference sequence).